This is a list of T cell receptor beta chains from one sample in a study of blood T cell repertoires in COVID-19. TCRdb's copy holds only in-frame clones and misses some; the assay was immunoSEQ multiplex PCR. The table shows under 250,000 clones, with roughly 82% occurring only once. The sequencing sample was made of peripheral blood. Receptors originate from a woman in her 70s with acute or convalescent COVID-19. CDR3s include the opening cysteine and the closing phenylalanine or tryptophan. Each record gives: J gene, V gene, CDR3 protein.

J: TRBJ1-3; V: TRBV7-9; CDR3: CASSFGGTDSGNTIYF
J: TRBJ1-4; V: TRBV11-2; CDR3: CASSLGGLTGEKLFF
J: TRBJ1-2; V: TRBV5-5; CDR3: CASSPGQGRYGYTF
J: TRBJ1-3; V: TRBV18; CDR3: CASSPRVTQTQGSSGNTIYF
J: TRBJ1-3; V: TRBV7-2; CDR3: CASSLAGTAGNTIYF
J: TRBJ2-3; V: TRBV12-5; CDR3: CASGEGLLAGDLPDTQYF
J: TRBJ1-5; V: TRBV10-1; CDR3: CASILTGTQPQHF
J: TRBJ1-5; V: TRBV19; CDR3: CASSGTGLQPQHF
J: TRBJ1-2; V: TRBV19; CDR3: CASSSGDNYGYTF
J: TRBJ2-3; V: TRBV28; CDR3: CASSLGWQGSTDTQYF
J: TRBJ2-7; V: TRBV7-2; CDR3: CASSPGTGSYEQYF
J: TRBJ1-4; V: TRBV9; CDR3: CASSVGQSYEKLFF
J: TRBJ1-3; V: TRBV5-1; CDR3: CASSLLGRVQGNTIYF
J: TRBJ1-2; V: TRBV3-1/TRBV3-2; CDR3: CASSQDEGLTGNGYTF
J: TRBJ2-2; V: TRBV6-6; CDR3: CASSYGQGANTGELFF
J: TRBJ1-4; V: TRBV6-6; CDR3: CASSYSTGPNEKLFF
J: TRBJ2-2; V: TRBV5-5; CDR3: CASSLAGGGITGELFF